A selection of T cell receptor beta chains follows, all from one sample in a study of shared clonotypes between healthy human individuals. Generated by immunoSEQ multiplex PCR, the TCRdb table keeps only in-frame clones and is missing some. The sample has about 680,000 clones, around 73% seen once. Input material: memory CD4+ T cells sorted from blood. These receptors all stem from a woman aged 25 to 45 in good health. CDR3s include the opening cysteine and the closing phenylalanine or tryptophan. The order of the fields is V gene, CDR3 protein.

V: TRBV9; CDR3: CASSPGQGAKGNTIYF
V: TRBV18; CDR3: CASSPREHEQYF
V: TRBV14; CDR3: CASSQDSTYGYTF
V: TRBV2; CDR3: CASNAGTGSTETTEAFF
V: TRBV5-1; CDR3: CASSPDSLYEKLFF
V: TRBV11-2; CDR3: CASRTTGQRNSPLHF
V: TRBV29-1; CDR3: CSVETSGRVGELFF
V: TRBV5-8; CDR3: CASSLLSGVETQYF
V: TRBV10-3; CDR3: CAINPGQGITEAFF
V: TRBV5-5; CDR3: CASSLAGIPGYGYTF
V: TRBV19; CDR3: CASKSGSVTDTQYF
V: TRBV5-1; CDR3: CASSLGLAEYNEQFF
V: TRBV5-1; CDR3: CASSIRDSSSYEQYF
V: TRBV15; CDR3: CATSRDPTVYGYTF
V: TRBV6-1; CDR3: CASSVDNRSNQPQHF
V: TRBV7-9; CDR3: CASSWGDGAYNEQFF